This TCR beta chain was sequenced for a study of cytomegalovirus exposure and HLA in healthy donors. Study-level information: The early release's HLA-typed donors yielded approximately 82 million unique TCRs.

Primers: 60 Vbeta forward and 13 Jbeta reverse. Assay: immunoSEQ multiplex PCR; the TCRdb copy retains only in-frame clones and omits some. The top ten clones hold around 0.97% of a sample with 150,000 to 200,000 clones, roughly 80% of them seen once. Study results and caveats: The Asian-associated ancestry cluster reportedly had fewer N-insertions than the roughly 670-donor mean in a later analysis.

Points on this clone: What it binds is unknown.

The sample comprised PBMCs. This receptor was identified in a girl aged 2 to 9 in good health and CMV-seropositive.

CDR3 sequence (DNA): TGTGCCAGCAGCTTTGAGACAGGGGCCTACGAGCAGTACTTC. It codes for CASSFETGAYEQYF. The V gene is TRBV5-4, the J gene TRBJ2-7, with 8 nucleotides matching TRBD1. Germline CDR1 and CDR2: SGHNT and YYREEE (reference sequence). With V trimmed by 2 bases and J by 2 bases, 3 bases remained unmatched. This CDR3 comprises 14 residues.